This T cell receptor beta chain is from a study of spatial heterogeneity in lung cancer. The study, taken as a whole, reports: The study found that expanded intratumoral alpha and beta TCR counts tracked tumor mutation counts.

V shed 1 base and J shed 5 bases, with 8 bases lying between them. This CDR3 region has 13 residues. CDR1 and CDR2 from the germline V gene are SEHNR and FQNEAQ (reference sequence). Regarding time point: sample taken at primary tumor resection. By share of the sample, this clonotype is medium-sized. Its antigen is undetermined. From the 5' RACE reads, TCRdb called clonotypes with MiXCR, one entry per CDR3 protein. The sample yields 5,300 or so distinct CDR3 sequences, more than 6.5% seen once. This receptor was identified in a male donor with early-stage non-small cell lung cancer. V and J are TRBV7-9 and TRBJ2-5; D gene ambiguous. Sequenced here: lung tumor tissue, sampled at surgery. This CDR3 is CASSLGSDETQYF. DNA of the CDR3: TGTGCCAGCAGCTTAGGCTCCGACGAGACCCAGTACTTC.